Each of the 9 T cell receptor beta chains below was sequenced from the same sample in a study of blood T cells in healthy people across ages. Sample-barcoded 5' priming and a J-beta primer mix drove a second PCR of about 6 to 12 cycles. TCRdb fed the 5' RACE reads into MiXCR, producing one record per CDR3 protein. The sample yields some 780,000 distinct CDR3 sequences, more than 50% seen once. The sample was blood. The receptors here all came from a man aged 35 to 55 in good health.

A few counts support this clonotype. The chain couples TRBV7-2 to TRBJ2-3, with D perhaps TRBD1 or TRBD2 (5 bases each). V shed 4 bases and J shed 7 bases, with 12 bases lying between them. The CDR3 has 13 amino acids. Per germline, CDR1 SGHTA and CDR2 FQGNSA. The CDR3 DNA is TGTGCCAGCAGCTCTTTGGGGGTCTATACGCAGTATTTT. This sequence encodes CASSSLGVYTQYF. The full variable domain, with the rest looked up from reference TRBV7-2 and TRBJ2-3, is GAGVSQSPSNKVTEKGKDVELRCDPISGHTALYWYRQSLGQGLEFLIYFQGNSAPDKSGLPSDRFSAERTGGSVSTLTIQRTQQEDSAVYLCASSSLGVYTQYFGPGTRLTVL.

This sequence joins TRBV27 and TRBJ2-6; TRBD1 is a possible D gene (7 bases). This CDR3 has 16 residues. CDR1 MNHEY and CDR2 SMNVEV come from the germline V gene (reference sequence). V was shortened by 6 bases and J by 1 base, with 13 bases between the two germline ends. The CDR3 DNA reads TGTGCCAGCAGGACAGGGAGGTCGTCTGGGGCCAACGTCCTGACTTTC. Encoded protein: CASRTGRSSGANVLTF.

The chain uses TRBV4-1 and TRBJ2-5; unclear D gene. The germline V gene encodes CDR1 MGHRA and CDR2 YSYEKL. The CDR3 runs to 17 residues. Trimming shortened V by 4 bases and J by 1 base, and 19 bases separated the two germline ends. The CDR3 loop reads CASSPNIFGGIQETQYF. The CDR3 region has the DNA TGCGCCAGCAGCCCCAATATTTTCGGCGGAATCCAAGAGACCCAGTACTTC.

This chain's CDR3 is CASSFAGQGKEQFF. The DNA for the CDR3 is TGTGCCAGCAGCTTTGCGGGGCAAGGAAAGGAGCAGTTCTTC. The chain has TRBV7-9 and TRBJ2-1; D may be TRBD2 (6 bases). Trimming removed 3 bases at V and 10 bases at J, with 16 bases between. This CDR3 has 14 residues. Germline V gene sequence: CDR1 SEHNR, CDR2 FQNEAQ (reference sequence).

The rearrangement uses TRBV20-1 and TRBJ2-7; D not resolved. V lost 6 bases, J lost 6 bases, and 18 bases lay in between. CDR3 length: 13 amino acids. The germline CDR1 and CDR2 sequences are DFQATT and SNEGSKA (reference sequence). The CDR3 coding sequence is TGCAGTGCCGGAATGACGGAGATGGGCGAGCAGTACTTC. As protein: CSAGMTEMGEQYF.

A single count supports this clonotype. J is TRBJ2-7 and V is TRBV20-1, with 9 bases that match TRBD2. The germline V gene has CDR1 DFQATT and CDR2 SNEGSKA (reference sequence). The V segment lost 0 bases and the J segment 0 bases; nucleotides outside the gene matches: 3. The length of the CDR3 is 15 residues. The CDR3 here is CSARDPSGISYEQYF. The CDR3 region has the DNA TGCAGTGCTAGAGATCCTAGCGGGATCTCCTACGAGCAGTACTTC.

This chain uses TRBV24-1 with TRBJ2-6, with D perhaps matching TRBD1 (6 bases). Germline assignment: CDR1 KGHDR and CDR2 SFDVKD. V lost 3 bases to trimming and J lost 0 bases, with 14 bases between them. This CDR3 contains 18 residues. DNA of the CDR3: TGTGCCACCAGTGATCCGACAGGCGATGCCTCTGGGGCCAACGTCCTGACTTTC. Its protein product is CATSDPTGDASGANVLTF.

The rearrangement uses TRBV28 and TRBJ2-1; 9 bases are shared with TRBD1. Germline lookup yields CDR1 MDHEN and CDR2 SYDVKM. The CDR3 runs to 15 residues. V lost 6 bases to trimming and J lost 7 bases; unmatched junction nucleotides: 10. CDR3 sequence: CASSDWTGAINEQFF. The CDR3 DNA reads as TGTGCCAGCAGCGACTGGACAGGGGCTATAAATGAGCAGTTCTTC.

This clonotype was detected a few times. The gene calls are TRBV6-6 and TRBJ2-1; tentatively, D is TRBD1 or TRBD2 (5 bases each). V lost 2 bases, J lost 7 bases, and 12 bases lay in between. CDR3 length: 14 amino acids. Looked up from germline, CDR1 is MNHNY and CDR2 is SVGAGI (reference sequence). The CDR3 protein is CASSYPGTKNEQFF. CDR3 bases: TGTGCCAGCAGTTACCCCGGGACCAAAAATGAGCAGTTCTTC.